This T cell receptor beta chain was observed in a study of beta chain features in type 1 diabetes. The study reverse transcribed the entire isolated RNA, so it sequenced expressed TCRB transcripts. Sequenced by immunoSEQ multiplex PCR; TCRdb stores in-frame clones only, minus some. The data show under 800,000 clones, roughly 15% seen once. The TCR was taken from a man younger than 35 in good health. Sequencing input: naive CD4+ T cells from blood.

The CDR3 DNA reads as TGCGCCAGCAGCAGGACAGAACACTCTGGAAACACCATATATTTT. Translation: CASSRTEHSGNTIYF. The chain recombines TRBV4-1 with TRBJ1-3; tentative D call: TRBD1 (6 bases). In germline, CDR1 is MGHRA, CDR2 YSYEKL. The V and J ends lost 5 bases and 0 bases respectively, with 11 bases between them. This CDR3 spans 15 amino acids.